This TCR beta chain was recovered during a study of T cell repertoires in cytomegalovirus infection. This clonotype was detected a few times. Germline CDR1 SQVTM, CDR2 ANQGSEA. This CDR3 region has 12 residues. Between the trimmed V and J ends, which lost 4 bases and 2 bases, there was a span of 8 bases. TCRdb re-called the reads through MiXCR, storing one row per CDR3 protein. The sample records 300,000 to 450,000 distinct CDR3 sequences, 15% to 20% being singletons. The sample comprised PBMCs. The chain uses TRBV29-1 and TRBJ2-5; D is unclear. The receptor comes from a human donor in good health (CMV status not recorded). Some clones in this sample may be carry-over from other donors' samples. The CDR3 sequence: CSVAPTQETQYF. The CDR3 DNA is TGCAGCGTTGCACCGACTCAAGAGACCCAGTACTTC.